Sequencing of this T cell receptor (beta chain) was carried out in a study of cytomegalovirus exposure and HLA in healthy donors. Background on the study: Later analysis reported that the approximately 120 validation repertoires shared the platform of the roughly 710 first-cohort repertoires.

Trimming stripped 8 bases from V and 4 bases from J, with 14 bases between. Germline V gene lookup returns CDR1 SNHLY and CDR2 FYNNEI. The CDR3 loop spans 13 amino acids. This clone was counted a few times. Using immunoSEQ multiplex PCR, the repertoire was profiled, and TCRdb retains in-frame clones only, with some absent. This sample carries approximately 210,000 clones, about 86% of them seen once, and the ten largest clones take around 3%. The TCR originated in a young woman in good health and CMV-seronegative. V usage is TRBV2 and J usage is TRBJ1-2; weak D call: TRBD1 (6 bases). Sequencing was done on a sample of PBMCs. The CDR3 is CASLVGAGYGYTF. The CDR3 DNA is TGTGCCAGCCTTGTGGGGGCTGGCTATGGCTACACCTTC.